This T cell receptor (beta chain) comes out of a study of cytomegalovirus exposure and HLA in healthy donors. Study conclusions and caveats: Altogether, 150 to 200 TCR beta chains were recorded as cytomegalovirus-associated. Researchers reported in a later analysis that a missense DCLRE1C variant was tied to TCR beta V- and J-gene trimming. It was reportedly the case that the classifier diagnosed cytomegalovirus status with high specificity and sensitivity.

Primers included in the PCR were 60 Vbeta and 13 Jbeta primers. The method was immunoSEQ multiplex PCR; TCRdb's version includes in-frame clones alone and lacks a portion of them. The sample has under 300,000 clones; roughly 70% are singletons. With regard to this clone: Its antigen is currently unknown.

The sequencing sample was made of PBMCs. The sequence derives from a female donor in good health and CMV-seronegative.

CDR3 DNA sequence: TGTGCCAGCAGTCTAGGGGGCGGCTACACCTTC. Translated, it gives CASSLGGGYTF. J is TRBJ1-2 and V is TRBV28; 7 bases line up with TRBD1. Trimming at V came to 5 bases and at J to 8 bases, leaving 2 bases not matched to a gene. Germline values: CDR1 MDHEN, CDR2 SYDVKM. The CDR3 has 11 residues.